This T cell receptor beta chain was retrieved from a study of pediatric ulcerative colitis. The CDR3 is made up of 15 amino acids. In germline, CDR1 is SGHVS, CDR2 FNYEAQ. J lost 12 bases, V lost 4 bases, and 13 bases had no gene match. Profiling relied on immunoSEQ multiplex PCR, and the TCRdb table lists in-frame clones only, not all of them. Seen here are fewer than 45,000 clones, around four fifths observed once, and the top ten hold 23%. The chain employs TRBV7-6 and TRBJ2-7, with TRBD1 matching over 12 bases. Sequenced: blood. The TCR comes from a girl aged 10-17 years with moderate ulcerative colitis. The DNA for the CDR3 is TGTGCCAGCAGCTCCGTCGGGGACAGGGGGCGGGATTTGTACTTC. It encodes CASSSVGDRGRDLYF.